These 12 T cell receptor beta chains were all obtained from the same sample, sequenced in a study of CD8 T cells in Susac syndrome. RNA amounts of roughly 0.5 to 1 ug underwent reverse transcription with random hexamers. TCRdb reanalysed the immunoSEQ multiplex PCR reads using MiXCR and keeps one entry per CDR3 protein. The sample comprises some 140,000 distinct CDR3 sequences, 85% to 95% of which are singletons, and about 0.18% rests with the top ten. The material sequenced was CD8+ T cells from PBMCs. The receptors derive from a human donor with Susac syndrome.

CDR3 in DNA: TGCGCCAGCAGCCAAGCCGGGACAGGGGTCAATCAGCCCCAGCATTTT. It codes for CASSQAGTGVNQPQHF. The V call is TRBV4-1, the J call TRBJ1-5; 10 bases match TRBD1. V trimming: 1 base; J trimming: 3 bases; junction bases outside the gene matches: 3. CDR1 MGHRA and CDR2 YSYEKL come from the germline V gene. The CDR3 runs to 16 residues.

V and J are TRBV20-1 and TRBJ2-3; D remains ambiguous. V was clipped by 3 bases and J by 0 bases, with 7 bases between them. The CDR3 extends over 13 amino acids. Germline V lookup: CDR1 DFQATT, CDR2 SNEGSKA (reference sequence). CDR3 coding DNA: TGCAGTGCTAGTTTGTCTAGCACAGATACGCAGTATTTT. Translation: CSASLSSTDTQYF.

This clonotype has only one observation. V gene TRBV2 combines with J gene TRBJ2-7; a possible D gene is TRBD1 (6 bases). The germline V gene has CDR1 SNHLY and CDR2 FYNNEI. The CDR3 contains 14 residues. Between the trimmed V and J ends, which lost 6 bases and 2 bases, there was a span of 14 bases. The CDR3 sequence is CASRTRGSTYEQYF. Written as DNA, the CDR3 is TGTGCCAGCAGGACCAGGGGCTCAACCTACGAGCAGTACTTC.

J is TRBJ1-1 and V is TRBV4-1, with a weak D call TRBD1 (5 bases). Germline values: CDR1 MGHRA, CDR2 YSYEKL. The CDR3 length is 14 residues. V was cut by 0 bases and J by 6 bases, with 11 bases left in between. The chain's CDR3 is CASSQEGRDAEAFF. The DNA of the CDR3 is TGCGCCAGCAGCCAAGAGGGAAGGGACGCTGAAGCTTTCTTT.

CDR3 coding DNA: TGTGCCAGCAGTTTAGACGGGGATCAGTACTTTGGCTACACCTTC. Its protein is CASSLDGDQYFGYTF. The chain employs TRBV27 and TRBJ1-2; D ambiguous. This CDR3 is built from 15 residues. The V end lost 2 bases, the J end lost 7 bases, and 17 bases lay between the germline ends. Germline loops: CDR1 MNHEY, CDR2 SMNVEV (reference sequence).

The count of this clonotype is one. The chain employs TRBV3-1 and TRBJ2-5; D possibly matches TRBD1 or TRBD2 (5 bases each). V was cut by 5 bases and J by 5 bases, with 12 bases left in between. Germline loops: CDR1 LGHDT, CDR2 YNNKEL (reference sequence). The CDR3 is 13 amino acids. The CDR3 region has the DNA TGTGCCAGCAGCGACCGGGACGAGGAGACCCAGTACTTC. Protein sequence: CASSDRDEETQYF.

The V call is TRBV19, the J call TRBJ2-2; D is unclear. V was shortened by 7 bases and J by 6 bases, with 3 bases between the two germline ends. The CDR3 has 10 residues. Germline V lookup: CDR1 LNHDA, CDR2 SQIVND (reference sequence). CDR3 loop: CASKAGELFF. CDR3 nucleotide sequence: TGTGCCAGTAAAGCCGGGGAGCTGTTTTTT.

This clonotype was picked up a small number of times. The chain carries TRBV19 and TRBJ2-7, with D tentatively TRBD1 (6 bases). V was shortened by 5 bases and J by 1 base, with 9 bases between the two germline ends. Germline V gene lookup returns CDR1 LNHDA and CDR2 SQIVND (reference sequence). This CDR3 is built from 13 residues. The CDR3 protein is CASSWGPSYEQYF. In nucleotides, the CDR3 is TGTGCCAGTAGTTGGGGGCCATCCTACGAGCAGTACTTC.

The chain joins TRBV7-8 to TRBJ1-5; D not certain. The CDR3 is made up of 12 amino acids. Germline V CDR1 and CDR2: SGHVS, FQNEAQ. Between the trimmed V and J ends, which lost 6 bases and 5 bases, there was a span of 8 bases. The CDR3 loop is CASSGSDQPQHF. In DNA, the CDR3 is TGTGCCAGCAGTGGGTCTGATCAGCCCCAGCATTTT.

This chain links TRBV12-5 with TRBJ2-7; unclear D gene. The germline V gene encodes CDR1 LGHNT and CDR2 FRNRAP. This CDR3 is 13 amino acids long. Trimming cost V 4 bases and J 5 bases, with 12 bases left between them. CDR3 nucleotide sequence: TGTGCTAGTGGTTCGTCCCGATCCAACGAGCAGTACTTC. It specifies CASGSSRSNEQYF.

To note about this clonotype: The junction and the germline gene differ at one end; a read error may be behind it. The chain recombines TRBV7-7 with TRBJ2-1; 8 bases are shared with TRBD2. Germline assignment: CDR1 SSHAT and CDR2 FNYEAQ (reference sequence). The CDR3 is 15 amino acids. The CDR3 sequence is CASSLASGRDNEQFF. CDR3 nucleotide sequence: TGTGCTAGCAGCTTAGCGAGCGGGAGAGACAATGAGCAGTTCTTC.

The rearrangement joins TRBV3-1 to TRBJ2-2, with D possibly being TRBD1 (6 bases). This CDR3 has 14 residues. The V end lost 6 bases, the J end lost 7 bases, and 15 bases lay between the germline ends. CDR1 and CDR2 (germline): LGHDT, YNNKEL (reference sequence). CDR3 nucleotides: TGTGCCAGCAGTCCAGACAGGCCATACGGGGAGCTGTTTTTT. Translating it yields CASSPDRPYGELFF.